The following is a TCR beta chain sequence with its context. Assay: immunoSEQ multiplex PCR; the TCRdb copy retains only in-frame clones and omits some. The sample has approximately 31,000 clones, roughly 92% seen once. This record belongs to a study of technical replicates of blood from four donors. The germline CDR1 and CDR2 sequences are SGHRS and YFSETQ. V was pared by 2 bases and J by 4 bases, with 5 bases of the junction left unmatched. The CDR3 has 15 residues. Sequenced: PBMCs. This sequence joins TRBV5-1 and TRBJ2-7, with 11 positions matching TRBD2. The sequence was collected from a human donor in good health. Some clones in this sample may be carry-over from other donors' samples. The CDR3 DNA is TGCGCCAGCAGCTTCCTAGCGGGAGGAGAGTACGAGCAGTACTTC. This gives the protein CASSFLAGGEYEQYF.